Presented here are 3 T cell receptor beta chains from one specimen sequenced in a study of neurological immune-mediated disorders. As to time point: longitudinal time-point 2. One entry per CDR3 protein, called by TCRdb with MiXCR from the 5' RACE reads. The sample yields 65,000 to 85,000 distinct CDR3 sequences, 5.5% to 6.5% seen once. The sample consisted of PBMCs. The receptor set was obtained from a woman in her fifties or sixties with multiple sclerosis.

This clonotype was counted at least ten times. The gene calls are TRBV12-3 or TRBV12-4 and TRBJ1-3, with D possibly being TRBD1 (5 bases). The ends were cut back, 6 bases at V and 0 bases at J, with 9 bases in the middle. The CDR3 spans 14 residues. CDR3 nucleotides: TGTGCCAGCAGCCAAGGGACCTCTGGAAACACCATATATTTT. Translation: CASSQGTSGNTIYF.

In this sample, this clonotype turned up many times. The rearrangement joins TRBV29-1 to TRBJ2-7; maybe TRBD2 (6 bases). V was shortened by 4 bases and J by 6 bases, with 10 bases between the two germline ends. The CDR3 sequence is 11 residues long. Per germline, CDR1 SQVTM and CDR2 ANQGSEA. CDR3 nucleotides: TGCAGCGTTGCCCCCGGGGGCGAGCAGTACTTC. Protein: CSVAPGGEQYF.

This clonotype occurred many times. The chain joins TRBV7-6 to TRBJ1-5; D not certain. Trimming cost V 5 bases and J 4 bases, with 9 bases left between them. CDR3 length: 13 amino acids. CDR1 SGHVS and CDR2 FNYEAQ come from the germline V gene. The CDR3 DNA reads TGTGCCAGCAGCGCCGCGGTGAATCAGCCCCAGCATTTT. Translating gives CASSAAVNQPQHF.